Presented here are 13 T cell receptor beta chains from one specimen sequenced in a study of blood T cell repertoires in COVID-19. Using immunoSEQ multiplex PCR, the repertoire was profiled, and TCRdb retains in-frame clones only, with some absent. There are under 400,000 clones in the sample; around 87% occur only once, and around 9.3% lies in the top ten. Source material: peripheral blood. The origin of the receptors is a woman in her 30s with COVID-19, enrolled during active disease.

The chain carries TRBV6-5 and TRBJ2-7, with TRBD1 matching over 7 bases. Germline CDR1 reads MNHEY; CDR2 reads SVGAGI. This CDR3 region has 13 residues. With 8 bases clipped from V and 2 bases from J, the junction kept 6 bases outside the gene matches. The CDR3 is CASGGQATYEQYF. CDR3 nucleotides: TGTGCCAGCGGAGGACAGGCCACCTACGAGCAGTACTTC.

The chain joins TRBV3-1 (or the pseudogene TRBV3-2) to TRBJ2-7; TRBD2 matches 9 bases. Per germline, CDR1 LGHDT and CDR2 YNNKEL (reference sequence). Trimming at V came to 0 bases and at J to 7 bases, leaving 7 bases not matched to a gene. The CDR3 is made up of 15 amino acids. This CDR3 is CASSQEIAGEGEQYF. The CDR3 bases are TGTGCCAGCAGCCAAGAAATAGCGGGAGAAGGAGAGCAGTACTTC.

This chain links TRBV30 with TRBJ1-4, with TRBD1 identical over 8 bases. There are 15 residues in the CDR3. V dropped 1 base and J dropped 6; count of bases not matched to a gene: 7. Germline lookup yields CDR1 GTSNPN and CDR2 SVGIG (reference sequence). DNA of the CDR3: TGTGCCTGGAGTGACCGACAGGGGAGGGATGAAAAACTGTTTTTT. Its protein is CAWSDRQGRDEKLFF. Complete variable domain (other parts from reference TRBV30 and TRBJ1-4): SQTIHQWPATLVQPVGSPLSLECTVEGTSNPNLYWYRQAAGRGLQLLFYSVGIGQISSEVPQNLSASRPQDRQFILSSKKLLLSDSGFYLCAWSDRQGRDEKLFFGSGTQLSVL.

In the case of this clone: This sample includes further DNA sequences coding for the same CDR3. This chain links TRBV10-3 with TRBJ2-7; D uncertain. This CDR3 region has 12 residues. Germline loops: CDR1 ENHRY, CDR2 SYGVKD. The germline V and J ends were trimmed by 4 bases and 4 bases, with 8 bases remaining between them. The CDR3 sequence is CAISGGSYEQYF. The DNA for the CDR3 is TGTGCCATCAGTGGTGGTAGTTACGAGCAGTACTTC.

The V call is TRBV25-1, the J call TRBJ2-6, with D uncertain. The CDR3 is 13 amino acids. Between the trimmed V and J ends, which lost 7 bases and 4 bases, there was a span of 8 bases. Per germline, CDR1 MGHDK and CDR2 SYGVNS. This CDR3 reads CASTLSGANVLTF. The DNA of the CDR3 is TGTGCCAGCACCCTATCCGGGGCCAACGTCCTGACTTTC. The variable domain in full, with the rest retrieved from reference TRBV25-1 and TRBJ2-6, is EADIYQTPRYLVIGTGKKITLECSQTMGHDKMYWYQQDPGMELHLIHYSYGVNSTEKGDLSSESTVSRIRTEHFPLTLESARPSHTSQYLCASTLSGANVLTFGAGSRLTVL.

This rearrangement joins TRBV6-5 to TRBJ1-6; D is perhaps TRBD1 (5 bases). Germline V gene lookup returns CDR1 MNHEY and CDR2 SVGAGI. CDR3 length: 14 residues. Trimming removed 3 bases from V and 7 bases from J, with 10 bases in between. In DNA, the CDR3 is TGTGCCAGCAGTTATGACAGTGCCAATTCACCCCTCCACTTT. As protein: CASSYDSANSPLHF.

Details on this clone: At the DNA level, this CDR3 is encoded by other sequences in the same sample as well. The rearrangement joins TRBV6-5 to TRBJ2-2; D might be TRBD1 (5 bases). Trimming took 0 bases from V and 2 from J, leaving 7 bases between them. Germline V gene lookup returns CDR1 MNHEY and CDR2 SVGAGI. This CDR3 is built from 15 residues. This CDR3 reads CASSYSTANTGELFF. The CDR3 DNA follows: TGTGCCAGCAGTTACTCGACAGCTAACACCGGGGAGCTGTTTTTT.

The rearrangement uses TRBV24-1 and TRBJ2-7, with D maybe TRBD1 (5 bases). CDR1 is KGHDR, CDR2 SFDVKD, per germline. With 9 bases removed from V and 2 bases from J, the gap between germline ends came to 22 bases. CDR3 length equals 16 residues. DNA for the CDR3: TGTGCCACCCCGACTCCGCCTGGTGAAGGGGCCTACGAGCAGTACTTC. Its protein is CATPTPPGEGAYEQYF.

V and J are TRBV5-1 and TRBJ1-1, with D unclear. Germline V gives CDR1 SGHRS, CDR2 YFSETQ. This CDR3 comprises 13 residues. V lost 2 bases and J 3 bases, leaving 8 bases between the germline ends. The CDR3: CASSFSGDTEAFF. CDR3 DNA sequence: TGCGCCAGCAGCTTCTCCGGGGACACTGAAGCTTTCTTT.

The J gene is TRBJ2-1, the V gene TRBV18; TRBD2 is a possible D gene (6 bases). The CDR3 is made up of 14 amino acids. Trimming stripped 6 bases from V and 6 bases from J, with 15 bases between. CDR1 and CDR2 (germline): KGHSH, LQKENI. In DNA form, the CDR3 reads TGTGCCAGCTCGCAATCTAGCGTAGGCAATGAGCAGTTCTTC. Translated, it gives CASSQSSVGNEQFF.

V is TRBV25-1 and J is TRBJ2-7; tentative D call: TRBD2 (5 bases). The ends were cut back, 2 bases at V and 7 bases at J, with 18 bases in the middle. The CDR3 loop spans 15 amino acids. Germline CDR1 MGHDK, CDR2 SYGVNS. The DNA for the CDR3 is TGTGCCAGCAGTGAAGGGCGGACTTTGGACCTTGAGCAGTACTTC. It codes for CASSEGRTLDLEQYF.

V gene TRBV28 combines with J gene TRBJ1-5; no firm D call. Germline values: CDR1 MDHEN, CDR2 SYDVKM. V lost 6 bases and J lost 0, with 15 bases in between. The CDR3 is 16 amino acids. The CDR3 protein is CASSPPAVYSNQPQHF. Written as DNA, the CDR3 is TGTGCCAGCAGCCCCCCCGCGGTTTATAGCAATCAGCCCCAGCATTTT. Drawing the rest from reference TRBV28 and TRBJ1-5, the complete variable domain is DVKVTQSSRYLVKRTGEKVFLECVQDMDHENMFWYRQDPGLGLRLIYFSYDVKMKEKGDIPEGYSVSREKKERFSLILESASTNQTSMYLCASSPPAVYSNQPQHFGDGTRLSIL.

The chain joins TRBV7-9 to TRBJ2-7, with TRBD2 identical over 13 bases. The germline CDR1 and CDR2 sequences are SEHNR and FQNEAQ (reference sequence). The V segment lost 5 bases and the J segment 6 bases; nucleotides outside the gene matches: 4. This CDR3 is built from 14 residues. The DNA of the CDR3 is TGTGCCAGCAGCACCCGGACTAGCGGGGGCGAGCAGTACTTC. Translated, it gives CASSTRTSGGEQYF.